This paragraph reports one T cell receptor (beta chain). Its matching antigen is unknown. Original processing methods: Filtering differed because ImmunoSEQ produced junction-only sequences that carried no quality scores. Assay used: immunoSEQ multiplex PCR; TCRdb lists only in-frame clones, some missing. The V and J calls and clone size are taken from that table; D and trimming were inferred from the DNA. The sample carries hundreds of thousands of clones, roughly 98% recorded once. The source of the sample is a study of shared clonotypes between healthy human individuals. General study results and limits: It was the non-shared clonotypes that had lower generation probabilities than clonotypes shared by all four donors.

Naive CD8 cells comprised CD45RO-negative, CCR7-positively selected cells, excluding terminally differentiated effector memory CD45RA+ cells. This TCR came from a man younger than 45 in good health. Specimen: naive CD8+ T cells sorted from blood.

CDR3 in DNA: TGTGCCAGAACCCGCATGTACCTTCTAGGGTACGAGCAGTACTTC. As protein: CARTRMYLLGYEQYF. The rearrangement links TRBV5-3 to TRBJ2-7; no reliable D call. TRBV5-3 is classed as an ORF, of uncertain function. V dropped 6 bases and J dropped 4 bases, with 20 bases sitting between them. The CDR3 sequence is 15 residues long.